Sequencing of this T cell receptor (beta chain) was carried out in a study of cytomegalovirus exposure and HLA in healthy donors. The CDR3 is 15 residues long. CDR1 is SGDLS, CDR2 YYNGEE, per germline. V shed 0 bases, J shed 9 bases, and the junction held 6 bases outside the gene matches. General study findings and limits: A later analysis reportedly identified an Asian-associated ancestry cluster as carrying fewer N-insertions than the roughly 720-donor mean. The majority of TCR sequences were rare, yet some public TCRs appeared in many donors. When analyzed later, a missense DCLRE1C variant was found to be linked to TCR beta V- and J-gene trimming.

Both 60 Vbeta primers and 13 Jbeta primers went into the PCR. Authors' processing steps: An analysis performed later counted 70 million to 90 million unique TCR beta chains (around 11 million of them shared). Sequenced by immunoSEQ multiplex PCR; TCRdb stores in-frame clones only, minus some. Clonal size and the V and J genes are those of that table, whereas D and trimming came from the DNA. The sample consists of 150,000 to 200,000 clones, over 80% of them appearing once. As for this clone: Its antigen is not known.

Material: PBMCs. The sequence came from a man in his fifties in good health and CMV-seropositive. V is TRBV9 and J is TRBJ2-1, with 10 nucleotides matching TRBD2. CDR3 amino acids: CASSVVASGRGEQFF. CDR3 coding DNA: TGTGCCAGCAGCGTAGTGGCTAGCGGGAGAGGTGAGCAGTTCTTC.